This T cell receptor (beta chain) derives from a study of T cells in Graves' hyperthyroidism and ophthalmopathy. In this sample, this clonotype turned up a few times. Researchers amplified the TCR beta CDR3 regions from RNA transcripts. The HTBI set primed first-round TCR CDR3 RT-PCR. TCRdb re-called the multiplex PCR reads with MiXCR, one entry per CDR3 protein. This table holds fewer than 400,000 distinct CDR3 sequences, 11% to 15% found once. The CDR3 is 19 amino acids. V lost 3 bases, J lost 0 bases, and 10 bases stayed unmatched. The germline CDR1 and CDR2 sequences are SGHRS and YFSETQ. Material: blood. The receptor was isolated from a man aged 50 to 59 with Graves' ophthalmopathy. The V gene is TRBV5-1, the J gene TRBJ2-1; TRBD2 agrees at 12 bases. CDR3: CASSYPGTSGPGSYNEQFF. CDR3 DNA: TGCGCCAGCAGCTATCCCGGGACTAGCGGGCCGGGCTCCTACAATGAGCAGTTCTTC.